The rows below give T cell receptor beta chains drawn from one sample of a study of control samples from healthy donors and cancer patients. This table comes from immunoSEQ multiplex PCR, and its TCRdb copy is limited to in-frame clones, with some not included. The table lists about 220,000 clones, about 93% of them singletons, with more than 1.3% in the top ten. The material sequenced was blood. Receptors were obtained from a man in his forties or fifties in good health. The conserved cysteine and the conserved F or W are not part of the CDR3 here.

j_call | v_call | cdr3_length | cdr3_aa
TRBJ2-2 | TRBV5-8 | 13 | ASSRGAPADGELF
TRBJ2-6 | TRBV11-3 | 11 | ASRSSGANVLT
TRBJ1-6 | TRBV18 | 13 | ASSHSTGEGSPLH
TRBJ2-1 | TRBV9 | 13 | ASSVDRDFHNEQF
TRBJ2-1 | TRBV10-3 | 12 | AISEVDRNTEQF
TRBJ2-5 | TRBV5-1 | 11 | ASSPGWQETQY
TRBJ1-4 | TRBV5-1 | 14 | ASSLYPTGTNEKLF
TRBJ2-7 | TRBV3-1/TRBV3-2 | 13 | ASSQDSRGPYEQY
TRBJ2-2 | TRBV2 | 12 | ATNRDRGTGELF
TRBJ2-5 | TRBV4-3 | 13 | ASSQDWGRRGAQY
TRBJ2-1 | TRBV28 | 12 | ASTPDGGTNEQF
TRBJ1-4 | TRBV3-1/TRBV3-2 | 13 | ASSLQGAMYEKLF
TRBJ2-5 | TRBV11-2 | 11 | ASSLGSAGTQY
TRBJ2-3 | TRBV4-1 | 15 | ASSPRGGGTSTDTQY
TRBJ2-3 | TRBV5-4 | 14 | ASSLGTAIITDTQY
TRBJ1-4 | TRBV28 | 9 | ASSSLIKLF
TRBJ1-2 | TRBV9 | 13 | ASSPSGTGTYGYT
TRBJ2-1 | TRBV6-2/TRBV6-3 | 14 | ASSYSRGGVDNEQF
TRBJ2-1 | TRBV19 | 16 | ASSPELISGEYYNEQF
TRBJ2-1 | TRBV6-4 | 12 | ASSESNRGKEQF
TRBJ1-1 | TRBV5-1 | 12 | ASSPTRGNTEAF
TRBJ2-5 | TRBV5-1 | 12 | ASSLAGREETQY
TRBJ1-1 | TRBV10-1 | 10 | ASSGQGAEAF
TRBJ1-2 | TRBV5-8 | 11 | ASSLRQSYGYT
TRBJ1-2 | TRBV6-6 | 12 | ASSREGGVYGYT
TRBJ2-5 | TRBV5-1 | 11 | ASSLVLGETQY
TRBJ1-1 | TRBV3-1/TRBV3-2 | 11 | ASSQGGGTEAF
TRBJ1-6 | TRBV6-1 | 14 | PTTEIPERYNSPLH